The 23 T cell receptor beta chains in this list originate from one sample, sequenced in a study of T-cell memory formation after mild COVID-19. TCRdb processed the 5' RACE reads anew with MiXCR; each CDR3 protein has one entry. Of roughly 450,000 distinct CDR3 sequences detected, around a sixth appear once; the ten largest clones hold 9% to 15%. The sequenced sample consisted of PBMCs or a T cell subset sorted from them (not recorded which). The receptors originated from an adult woman who had mild COVID-19 (a few samples of this study predate the infection). Cell type and time point are not known.

This clonotype showed up many times. V usage is TRBV30 and J usage is TRBJ1-1; D is ambiguous. The V gene lost 0 bases and the J gene lost 5 bases, with 10 bases spanning the gap. The CDR3 length is 13 residues. CDR1 is GTSNPN, CDR2 SVGIG, per germline (reference sequence). CDR3 DNA sequence: TGTGCCTGGAGTGTAGAAGGGTCTACTGAAGCTTTCTTT. The encoded protein is CAWSVEGSTEAFF.

The chain uses TRBV7-3 and TRBJ2-2; D not certain. V dropped 5 bases and J dropped 8 bases, with 21 bases sitting between them. CDR1 and CDR2 from the germline V gene are SGHTA and FQGTGA. There are 16 residues in the CDR3. The CDR3 nucleotides are TGTGCCAGCAGCCACCCCCTGTTCAGAGGCCGGGGGGAGCTGTTTTTT. Translated, it gives CASSHPLFRGRGELFF.

This clonotype was detected a few times. The gene calls are TRBV3-1 and TRBJ2-1, with D possibly being TRBD1 (5 bases). Germline values: CDR1 LGHDT, CDR2 YNNKEL (reference sequence). The CDR3 sequence is 12 residues long. Trimming pared 3 bases from V and 10 bases from J, leaving 10 bases between. The CDR3 region is CASSQRSGEQFF. In DNA, the CDR3 is TGTGCCAGCAGCCAGCGTTCAGGGGAGCAGTTCTTC.

The rearrangement uses TRBV18 and TRBJ2-7, with D tentatively TRBD2 (6 bases). This CDR3 region has 16 residues. The germline V gene encodes CDR1 KGHSH and CDR2 LQKENI. Trimming took off 4 bases at V and 0 bases at J, with 16 bases between the two ends. The CDR3 nucleotides read TGTGCCAGCTCACTAACCCGGGACTCCAGCTCCTACGAGCAGTACTTC. Translated, it gives CASSLTRDSSSYEQYF.

In this sample, this clonotype turned up many times. The CDR3 bases are TGCGCCAGCAGCTTGGGGTGGGAAACTGCCTACAATGAGCAGTTCTTC. Its protein is CASSLGWETAYNEQFF. The chain carries TRBV5-1 and TRBJ2-1; no clear D gene. The CDR3 runs 16 residues. CDR1 is SGHRS, CDR2 YFSETQ, per germline. Deletions cut 0 bases from V and 2 bases from J, with 12 bases between.

The sample holds a few counts of this clonotype. The gene calls are TRBV6-5 and TRBJ1-2; a possible D gene is TRBD1 (5 bases). The germline V and J ends were trimmed by 6 bases and 6 bases, with 14 bases remaining between them. CDR3 length: 13 amino acids. Germline values: CDR1 MNHEY, CDR2 SVGAGI. The CDR3 region is CASRGGRGNGYTF. The CDR3 nucleotides read TGTGCCAGCAGGGGGGGGAGGGGAAATGGCTACACCTTC.

V gene TRBV30 combines with J gene TRBJ2-3; D is ambiguous. The CDR3 runs 15 residues. The V and J ends lost 4 bases and 2 bases respectively, with 16 bases between them. Germline lookup yields CDR1 GTSNPN and CDR2 SVGIG (reference sequence). CDR3 sequence (DNA): TGTGCCTGGAACCTCGGAGCAGCAATCACAGATACGCAGTATTTT. Translating it yields CAWNLGAAITDTQYF.

The chain recombines TRBV19 with TRBJ2-1; D not resolved. Per the germline V gene, CDR1 is LNHDA and CDR2 is SQIVND (reference sequence). The CDR3 totals 12 residues. Between the trimmed V and J ends, which lost 3 bases and 7 bases, there was a span of 7 bases. The CDR3 nucleotides are TGTGCCAGTAGTATGAGCGCTAATGAGCAGTTCTTC. Translating gives CASSMSANEQFF.

This clonotype occurred a few times. The chain combines TRBV7-2 with TRBJ2-1, with 12 bases lining up with TRBD2. The CDR3 loop spans 16 amino acids. Trimming removed 5 bases from V and 7 bases from J; junction bases left unmatched: 9. Germline-derived CDR1 and CDR2 are SGHTA and FQGNSA. Here the CDR3 reads CASSGLAGGPRNEQFF. The CDR3 region has the DNA TGTGCCAGCAGCGGGCTAGCGGGAGGGCCTAGGAATGAGCAGTTCTTC.

The chain employs TRBV5-1 and TRBJ2-7; TRBD2 agrees at 7 bases. With V trimmed by 0 bases and J by 5 bases, 5 bases remained unmatched. This CDR3 spans 14 amino acids. Germline V CDR1 and CDR2: SGHRS, YFSETQ. The CDR3 sequence: CASSLDPGRNEQYF. DNA for the CDR3: TGCGCCAGCAGCTTGGATCCCGGGAGGAACGAGCAGTACTTC. Variable domain in full (rest from reference TRBV5-1 and TRBJ2-7): KAGVTQTPRYLIKTRGQQVTLSCSPISGHRSVSWYQQTPGQGLQFLFEYFSETQRNKGNFPGRFSGRQFSNSRSEMNVSTLELGDSALYLCASSLDPGRNEQYFGPGTRLTVT.

The chain has TRBV9 and TRBJ1-4; D is undetermined. This CDR3 comprises 15 residues. Germline values: CDR1 SGDLS, CDR2 YYNGEE. V dropped 0 bases and J dropped 4 bases, with 10 bases sitting between them. CDR3 region: CASSVAFGSNEKLFF. CDR3 DNA sequence: TGTGCCAGCAGCGTAGCTTTCGGCAGTAATGAAAAACTGTTTTTT.

This clonotype has only a few counts. The chain has TRBV9 and TRBJ2-7; D could derive from TRBD1 or TRBD2 (5 bases each). The V end lost 0 bases, the J end lost 2 bases, and 12 bases lay between the germline ends. CDR1 is SGDLS, CDR2 YYNGEE, per germline. CDR3 length: 15 amino acids. The CDR3 region has the DNA TGTGCCAGCAGCGTAGAGGTGGGGGAAGCCTACGAGCAGTACTTC. As protein: CASSVEVGEAYEQYF. The complete variable domain, with remaining parts taken from reference TRBV9 and TRBJ2-7, reads DSGVTQTPKHLITATGQRVTLRCSPRSGDLSVYWYQQSLDQGLQFLIQYYNGEERAKGNILERFSAQQFPDLHSELNLSSLELGDSALYFCASSVEVGEAYEQYFGPGTRLTVT.

The chain links TRBV7-8 to TRBJ2-3, with 14 nucleotides matching TRBD2. Germline trimming cut 4 bases from V and 6 bases from J; bases unmatched to any gene: 6. The CDR3 contains 16 residues. Germline-derived CDR1 and CDR2 are SGHVS and FQNEAQ. CDR3 sequence (DNA): TGTGCCAGCAGCTCGACTAGCGGGGGGGTTGCGGATACGCAGTATTTT. Amino acids: CASSSTSGGVADTQYF.

This clonotype occurred many times. The chain combines TRBV15 with TRBJ1-5; 7 nucleotides agree with TRBD1. V shed 0 bases, J shed 2 bases, and the junction held 10 bases outside the gene matches. Germline V CDR1 and CDR2: LNHNV, YYDKDF (reference sequence). The CDR3 consists of 18 residues. CDR3 loop: CATSRDSNTGVGNQPQHF. The CDR3 nucleotides read TGTGCCACCAGCAGAGACTCAAATACAGGGGTAGGCAATCAGCCCCAGCATTTT.

The V and J genes are TRBV7-9 and TRBJ2-7; 12 nucleotides line up with TRBD2. The V and J ends lost 9 bases and 5 bases, in that order; junction bases with no gene match: 5. CDR3 length equals 13 residues. Germline CDR1 reads SEHNR; CDR2 reads FQNEAQ (reference sequence). The CDR3 DNA sequence: TGTGCCAGTCGAGCTAGCGGGAGGGACGAGCAGTACTTC. It codes for CASRASGRDEQYF.

CDR3 sequence reads: CAISSQKGHEQFF. The CDR3 DNA is TGTGCCATCAGTTCTCAAAAGGGTCATGAGCAGTTCTTC. The chain joins TRBV10-3 to TRBJ2-1, with no clear D. Trimming removed 5 bases at V and 8 bases at J, with 13 bases between. The CDR3 is made up of 13 amino acids. From germline, CDR1 is ENHRY and CDR2 SYGVKD.

The J gene is TRBJ2-5, the V gene TRBV6-1; D is undetermined. The ends were cut back, 2 bases at V and 2 bases at J, with 12 bases in the middle. CDR1 is MNHNS, CDR2 SASEGT, per germline. The CDR3 consists of 15 residues. The CDR3 nucleotides are TGTGCCAGCAGTGAAATCGAACTCGGGCAAGAGACCCAGTACTTC. This codes for CASSEIELGQETQYF.

This clonotype has a handful of counts. One junction end does not reproduce the germline sequence, and a read error may be involved. This chain joins TRBV7-7 and TRBJ1-5; the match to TRBD1 covers 11 bases. The CDR3 length is 19 residues. In germline, CDR1 is SSHAT, CDR2 FNYEAQ (reference sequence). DNA of the CDR3: TGTGCTAGCAGCTTAGCGGAGGGGGGACAGGGGGATAGCAATCAGCCCCAGCATTTT. It encodes CASSLAEGGQGDSNQPQHF.

Of note for this clonotype: One end of the junction varies from germline; a read error may be responsible. The V and J genes are TRBV4-1 and TRBJ2-5, with D tentatively TRBD2 (6 bases). The CDR3 has 13 amino acids. CDR1 MGHRA and CDR2 YSYEKL come from the germline V gene. DNA of the CDR3: TGCGCCAGCAGCCTAGCGGTTCAAGAGACCAAGTACTTC. Its protein product is CASSLAVQETKYF.

At least ten counts were recorded for this clonotype. The chain is built from TRBV12-3 or TRBV12-4 and TRBJ2-7; TRBD1 agrees at 12 bases. This CDR3 has 19 residues. Germline trimming cut 7 bases from V and 0 bases from J; bases unmatched to any gene: 16. CDR3 sequence: CASTSFFTQGQGASYEQYF. DNA of the CDR3: TGTGCCAGCACCTCTTTTTTTACACAGGGACAGGGGGCCTCCTACGAGCAGTACTTC.

This clonotype turned up a few times. V usage is TRBV20-1 and J usage is TRBJ2-5; D not resolved. The V and J ends lost 2 bases and 5 bases respectively, with 6 bases between them. The CDR3 loop spans 11 amino acids. Per germline, CDR1 DFQATT and CDR2 SNEGSKA (reference sequence). The CDR3 bases are TGCAGTGCTAGATTGGGGGAGACCCAGTACTTC. This translates into CSARLGETQYF.

This chain uses TRBV12-3 or TRBV12-4 with TRBJ1-2; 7 bases are a match to TRBD1. V lost 1 base, J lost 6 bases, and 5 bases stayed unmatched. This CDR3 contains 14 residues. The DNA of the CDR3 is TGTGCCAGCAGTTTAGGGCAGGGGGTAGATGGCTACACCTTC. Its translation is CASSLGQGVDGYTF.

This clonotype turned up a few times. The chain joins TRBV12-3 or TRBV12-4 to TRBJ2-5; D gene unclear. This CDR3 contains 13 residues. V lost 6 bases and J lost 5, with 13 bases in between. The CDR3 protein is CASSKDPWETQYF. The CDR3 nucleotides are TGTGCCAGCAGCAAGGACCCGTGGGAGACCCAGTACTTC.